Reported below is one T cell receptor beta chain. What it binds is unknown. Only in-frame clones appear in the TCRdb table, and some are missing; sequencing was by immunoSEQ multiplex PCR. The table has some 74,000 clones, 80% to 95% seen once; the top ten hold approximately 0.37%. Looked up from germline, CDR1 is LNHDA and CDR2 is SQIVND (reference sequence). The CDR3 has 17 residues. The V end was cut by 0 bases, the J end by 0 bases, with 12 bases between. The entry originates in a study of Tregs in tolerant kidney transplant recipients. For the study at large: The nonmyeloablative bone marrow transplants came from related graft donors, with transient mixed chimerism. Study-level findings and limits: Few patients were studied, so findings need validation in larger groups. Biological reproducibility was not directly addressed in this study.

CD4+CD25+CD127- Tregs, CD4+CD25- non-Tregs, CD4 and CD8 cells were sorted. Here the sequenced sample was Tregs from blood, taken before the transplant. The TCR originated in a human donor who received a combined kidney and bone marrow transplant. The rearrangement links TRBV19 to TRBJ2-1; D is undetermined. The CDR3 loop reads CASSIDSGSSSYNEQFF. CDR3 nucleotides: TGTGCCAGTAGTATAGACTCCGGGTCGAGCTCCTACAATGAGCAGTTCTTC. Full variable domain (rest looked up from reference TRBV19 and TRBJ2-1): DGGITQSPKYLFRKEGQNVTLSCEQNLNHDAMYWYRQDPGQGLRLIYYSQIVNDFQKGDIAEGYSVSREKKESFPLTVTSAQKNPTAFYLCASSIDSGSSSYNEQFFGPGTRLTVL.